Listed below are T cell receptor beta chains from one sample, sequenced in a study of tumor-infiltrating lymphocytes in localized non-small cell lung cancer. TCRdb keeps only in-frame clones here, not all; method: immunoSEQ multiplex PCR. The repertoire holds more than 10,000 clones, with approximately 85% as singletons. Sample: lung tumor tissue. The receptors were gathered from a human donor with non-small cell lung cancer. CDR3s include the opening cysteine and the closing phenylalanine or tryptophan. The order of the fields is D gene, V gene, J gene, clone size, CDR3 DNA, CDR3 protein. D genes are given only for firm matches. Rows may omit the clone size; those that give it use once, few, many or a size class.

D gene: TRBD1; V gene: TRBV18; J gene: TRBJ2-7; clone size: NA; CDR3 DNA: TGTGCCAGCTCACCACTTCCCCGGGACAGATCCTACGAGCAGTACTTC; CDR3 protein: CASSPLPRDRSYEQYF
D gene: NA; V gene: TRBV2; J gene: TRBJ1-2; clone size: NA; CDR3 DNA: TGTGCCAGCAGTGTCCAGGTCAACTATGGCTACACCTTC; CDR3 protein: CASSVQVNYGYTF
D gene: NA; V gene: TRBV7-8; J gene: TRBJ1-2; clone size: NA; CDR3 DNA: TGTGCCAGCAGCGACCGACTAACAGATCTTGGTGGCTACACCTTC; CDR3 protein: CASSDRLTDLGGYTF
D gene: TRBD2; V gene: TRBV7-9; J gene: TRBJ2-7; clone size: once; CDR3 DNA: TGTGCCAGCAGCTTCACTAGCGGGAGAGGGTACGAGCAGTACTTC; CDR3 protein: CASSFTSGRGYEQYF
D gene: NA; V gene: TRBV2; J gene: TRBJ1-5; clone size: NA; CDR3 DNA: TGTGCCAGCCAAATGGGGGGAGGGAATCAGCCCCAGCATTTT; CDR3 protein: CASQMGGGNQPQHF
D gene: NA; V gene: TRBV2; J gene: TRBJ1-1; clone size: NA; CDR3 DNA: TGTGCCAGCAGGACCGAGATGGGTGGTGGAGCTTTCTTT; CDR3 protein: CASRTEMGGGAFF
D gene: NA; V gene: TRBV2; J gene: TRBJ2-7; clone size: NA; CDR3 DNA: TGTGCCAGCTCTAGGGAGGCTGCCTACGAGCAGTACTTC; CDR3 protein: CASSREAAYEQYF
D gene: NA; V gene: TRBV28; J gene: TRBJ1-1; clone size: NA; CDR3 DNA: TGTGCCAGCAGTTTAAAGTGGAACACTGAAGCTTTCTTT; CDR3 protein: CASSLKWNTEAFF
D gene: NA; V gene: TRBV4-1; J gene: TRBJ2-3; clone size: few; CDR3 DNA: TGCGCCAGCAGCCAAGTAGACTACACAGATACGCAGTATTTT; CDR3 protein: CASSQVDYTDTQYF
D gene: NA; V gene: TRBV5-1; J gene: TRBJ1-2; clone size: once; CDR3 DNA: TGCGCCAGCAGCTTGGCGCCCCTTAAGGGTGGCTACACCTTC; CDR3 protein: CASSLAPLKGGYTF
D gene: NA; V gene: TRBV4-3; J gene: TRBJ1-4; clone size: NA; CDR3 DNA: TGCGCCAGCAGCCAAGGGTTGGGGGTCCTTAATGAAAAACTGTTTTTT; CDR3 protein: CASSQGLGVLNEKLFF
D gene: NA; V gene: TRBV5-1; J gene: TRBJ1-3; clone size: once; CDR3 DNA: TGCGCCAGCAGCTTGGTGGCAGGGGCCGGAAACACCATATATTTT; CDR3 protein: CASSLVAGAGNTIYF
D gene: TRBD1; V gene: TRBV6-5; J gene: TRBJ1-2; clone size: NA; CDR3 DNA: TGTGCCAGCAGTACAGGGACAGGGGGGATCTATGGCTACACCTTC; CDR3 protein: CASSTGTGGIYGYTF
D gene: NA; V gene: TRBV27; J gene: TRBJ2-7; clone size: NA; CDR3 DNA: TGTGCCAGCAGGACCCGCTCATACTCCTACGAGCAGTACTTC; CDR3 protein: CASRTRSYSYEQYF
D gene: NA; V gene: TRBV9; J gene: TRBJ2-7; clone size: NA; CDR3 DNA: TGTGCCAGCAGCGTAGGACTAGCCTACGAGCAGTACTTC; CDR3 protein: CASSVGLAYEQYF
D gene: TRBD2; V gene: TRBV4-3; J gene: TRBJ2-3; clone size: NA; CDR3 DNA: TGCGCCAGCAGCCAGACTAGCGTGGTGTCAGATACGCAGTATTTT; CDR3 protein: CASSQTSVVSDTQYF
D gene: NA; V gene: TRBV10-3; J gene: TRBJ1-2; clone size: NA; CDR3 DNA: TGTGCCACCTCCACCCAGATGGGAGACTATGGCTACACCTTC; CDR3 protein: CATSTQMGDYGYTF
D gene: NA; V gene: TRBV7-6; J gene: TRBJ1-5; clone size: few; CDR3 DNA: TGTGCCAGCAGCTTAGATGAGGGGTTCGGTCAGCCCCAGCATTTT; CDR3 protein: CASSLDEGFGQPQHF
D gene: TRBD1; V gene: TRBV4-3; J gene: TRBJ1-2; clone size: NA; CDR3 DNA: TGCGCCAGCAGCCAAAATCGACAGGGTTCGACGGGCTACACCTTC; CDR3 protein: CASSQNRQGSTGYTF
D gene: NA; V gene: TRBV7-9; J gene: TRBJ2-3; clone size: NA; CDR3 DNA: TGTGCCAGCAGCTTTCCCGCAGGGGCTGGTACGCAGTATTTT; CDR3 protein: CASSFPAGAGTQYF
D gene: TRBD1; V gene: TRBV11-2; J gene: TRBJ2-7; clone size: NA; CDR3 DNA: TGTGCCAGCAGCTCTGGCAGGGGGCCTTACGAGCAGTACTTC; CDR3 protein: CASSSGRGPYEQYF
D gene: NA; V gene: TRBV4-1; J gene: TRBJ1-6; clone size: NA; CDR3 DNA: TGCGCCAGCAGCCTAATGACCGGGCCAGTCTTCTTT; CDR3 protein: CASSLMTGPVFF
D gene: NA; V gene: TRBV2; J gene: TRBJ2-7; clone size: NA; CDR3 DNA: TGTGCCAGCAGTGAACAGACCTACGAGCAGTACTTC; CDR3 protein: CASSEQTYEQYF
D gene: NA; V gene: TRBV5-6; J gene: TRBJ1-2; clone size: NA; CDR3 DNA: TGTGCCAGCAGCTCAGACACGGGAGTAAGCTATGGCTACACCTTC; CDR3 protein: CASSSDTGVSYGYTF
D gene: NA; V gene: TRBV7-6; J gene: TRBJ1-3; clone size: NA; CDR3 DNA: TGTGCCAGCAGCCTGGACATCCTGGGAAACACCATATATTTT; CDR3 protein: CASSLDILGNTIYF
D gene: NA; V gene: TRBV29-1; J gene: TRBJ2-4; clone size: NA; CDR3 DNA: TGCAGCGTGGGAGGCCTACCTGGGGTAGCCAAAAACATTCAGTACTTC; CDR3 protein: CSVGGLPGVAKNIQYF
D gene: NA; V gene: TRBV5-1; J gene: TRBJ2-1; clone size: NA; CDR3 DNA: TGCGCCAGCAGCTTGGACAGACCCTACAATGAGCAGTTCTTC; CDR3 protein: CASSLDRPYNEQFF
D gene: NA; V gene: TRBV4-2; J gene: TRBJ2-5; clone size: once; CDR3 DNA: TGTGCCAGCAGCCAAGGGGCGACTAGTCAAGAGACCCAGTACTTC; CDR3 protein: CASSQGATSQETQYF
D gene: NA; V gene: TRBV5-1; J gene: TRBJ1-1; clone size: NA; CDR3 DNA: TGCGCCAGCAGCTTGGTACGCGGGAACACTGAAGCTTTCTTT; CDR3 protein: CASSLVRGNTEAFF
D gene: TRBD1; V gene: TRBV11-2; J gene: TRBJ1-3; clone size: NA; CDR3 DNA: TGTGCCAGCAGCATTTGGACAGGCACTGGAAACACCATATATTTT; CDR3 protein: CASSIWTGTGNTIYF
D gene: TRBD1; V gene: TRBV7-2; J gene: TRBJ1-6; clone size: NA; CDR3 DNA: TGTGCCAGCAGCCCGTTGCCGAGACAGGGGATGAATTCACCCCTCCACTTT; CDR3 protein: CASSPLPRQGMNSPLHF
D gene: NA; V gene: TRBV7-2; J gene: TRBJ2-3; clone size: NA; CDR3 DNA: TGTGCCAGCAGCTTAGGGGAGGGCACAGATACGCAGTATTTT; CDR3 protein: CASSLGEGTDTQYF
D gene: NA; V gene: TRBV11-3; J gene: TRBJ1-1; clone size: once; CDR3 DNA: TGTGCCAGCAGCATAAATGGACAGTCCACTGAAGCTTTCTTT; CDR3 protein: CASSINGQSTEAFF
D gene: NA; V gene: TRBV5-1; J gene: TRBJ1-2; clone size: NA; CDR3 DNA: TGCGCCAGCAGCTTAAACAGGAATTATGGCTACACCTTC; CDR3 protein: CASSLNRNYGYTF
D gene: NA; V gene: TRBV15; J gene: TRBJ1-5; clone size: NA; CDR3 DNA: TGTGCCACCCGCCTTGACATGGGGAGCAATCAGCCCCAGCATTTT; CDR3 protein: CATRLDMGSNQPQHF
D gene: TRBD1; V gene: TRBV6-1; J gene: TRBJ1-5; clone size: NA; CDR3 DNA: TGTGCCAGCAGCCCGGACAGGGGAGGCAATCAGCCCCAGCATTTT; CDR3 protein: CASSPDRGGNQPQHF
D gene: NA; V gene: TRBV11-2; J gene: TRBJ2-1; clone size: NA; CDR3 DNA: TGTGCCAGCAGCCGGTCTAGACTGAATGAGCAGTTCTTC; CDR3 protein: CASSRSRLNEQFF
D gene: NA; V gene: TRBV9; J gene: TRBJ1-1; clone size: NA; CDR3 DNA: TGTGCCAGCAGCGTACAACCGAACACTGAAGCTTTCTTT; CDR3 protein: CASSVQPNTEAFF
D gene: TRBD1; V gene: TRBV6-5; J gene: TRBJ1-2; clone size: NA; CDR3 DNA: TGTGCCAGCAGTTCCCGACCAGGGGGCAGGGGCTACACCTTC; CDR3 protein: CASSSRPGGRGYTF
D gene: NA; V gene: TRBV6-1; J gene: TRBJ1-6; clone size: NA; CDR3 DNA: TGTGCCAGCAGTGATTTTGGGGGCTTCTATAATTCACCCCTCCACTTT; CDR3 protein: CASSDFGGFYNSPLHF
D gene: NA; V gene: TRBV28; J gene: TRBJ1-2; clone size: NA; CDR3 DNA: TGTGCCAGCAGTTTATCAGGAGGATTTAACTATGGCTACACCTTC; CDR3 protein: CASSLSGGFNYGYTF
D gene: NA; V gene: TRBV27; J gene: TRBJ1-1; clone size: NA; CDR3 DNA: TGTGCCAGCAGTTACTTGGGACAAAGGAACACTGAAGCTTTCTTT; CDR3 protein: CASSYLGQRNTEAFF
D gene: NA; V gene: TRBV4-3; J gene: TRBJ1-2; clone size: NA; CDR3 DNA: TGCGCCAGCAGCCAAGGAACAGATTTATATGGCTACACCTTC; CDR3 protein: CASSQGTDLYGYTF
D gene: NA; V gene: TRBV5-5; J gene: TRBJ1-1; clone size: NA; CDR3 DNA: TGTGCCAGCAGCTTGGGAAGGGAGAACACTGAAGCTTTCTTT; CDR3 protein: CASSLGRENTEAFF
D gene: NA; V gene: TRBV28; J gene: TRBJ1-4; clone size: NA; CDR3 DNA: TGTGCCACCCAAACTAATGAAAAACTGTTTTTT; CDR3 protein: CATQTNEKLFF
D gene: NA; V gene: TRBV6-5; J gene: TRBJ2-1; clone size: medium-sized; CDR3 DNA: TGTGCCAGCAGTTACTCCCCTAACAATGAGCAGTTCTTC; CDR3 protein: CASSYSPNNEQFF
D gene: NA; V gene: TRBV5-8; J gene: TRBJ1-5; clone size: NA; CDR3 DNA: TGTGCCAGCAGCTTGATAGGGACAAAGCTCAATCAGCCCCAGCATTTT; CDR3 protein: CASSLIGTKLNQPQHF
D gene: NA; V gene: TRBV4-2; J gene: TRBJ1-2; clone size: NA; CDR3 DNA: TGTGCCAGCAGCCAGGGATTGGACGATGGCTACACCTTC; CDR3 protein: CASSQGLDDGYTF
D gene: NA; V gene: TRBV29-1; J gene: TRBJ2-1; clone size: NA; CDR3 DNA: TGCAGCGTTGAACCTATGGGGCAGGCGAATGAGCAGTTCTTC; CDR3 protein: CSVEPMGQANEQFF
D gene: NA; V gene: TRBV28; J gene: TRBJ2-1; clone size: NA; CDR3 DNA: TGTGCCAGCGAATCCGGGATCGCTTACAATGAGCAGTTCTTC; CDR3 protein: CASESGIAYNEQFF
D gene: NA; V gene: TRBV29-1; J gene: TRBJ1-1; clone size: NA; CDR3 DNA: TGCAGCGTTCTACAGAGGGGGAACACTGAAGCTTTCTTT; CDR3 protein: CSVLQRGNTEAFF
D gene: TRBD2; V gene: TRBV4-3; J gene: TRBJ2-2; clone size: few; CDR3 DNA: TGCGCCAGCAGCCAAGATTCATCAGGGGTGGCTAGCGGGCCAGCAAGGTCACGGGGAGCTGTTTTT; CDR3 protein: CASSQDSSGVASGPARSRGAVF
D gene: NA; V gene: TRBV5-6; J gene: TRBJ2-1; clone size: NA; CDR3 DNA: TGTGCCAGCACTTTCACCGGTGAGCAGTTCTTC; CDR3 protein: CASTFTGEQFF